These 4 T cell receptor beta chains came from one sample sequenced in a study of cytomegalovirus exposure and HLA in healthy donors. Primers included in the PCR were 60 Vbeta and 13 Jbeta primers. The data were produced by immunoSEQ multiplex PCR, yet TCRdb's version contains in-frame clones alone and is incomplete. The sample carries 120,000 or so clones, 10% to 13% recorded once. Sequences were obtained from PBMCs. These receptors were obtained from a woman aged 18-29 years in good health and CMV-seropositive.

Written as DNA, the CDR3 is TGTGCCAGCAGTTACCGGGGACAGGACCATAATTCACCCCTCCACTTT. Translated, it gives CASSYRGQDHNSPLHF. V and J are TRBV6-5 and TRBJ1-6, with 8 bases matching TRBD1. CDR1 MNHEY and CDR2 SVGAGI come from the germline V gene. J gave up 5 bases and V 2 bases, and 5 bases lay outside the gene matches. The CDR3 runs to 16 residues.

This clone has only a few counts. For the CDR3, the DNA is TGTGCCAGCTGGGGGGGGCAGATCAACACTGAAGCTTTCTTT. It yields the protein CASWGGQINTEAFF. The V and J genes are TRBV11-1 and TRBJ1-1; D might be TRBD1 (6 bases). Trimming removed 8 bases from V and 2 bases from J, with 15 bases in between. This CDR3 is 14 amino acids long. Germline V lookup: CDR1 SGHAT, CDR2 FQDESV (reference sequence).

This clone has only a few counts. This chain links TRBV28 with TRBJ1-1; D ambiguous. The CDR3 runs to 13 residues. CDR1 is MDHEN, CDR2 SYDVKM, per germline. Between the trimmed V and J ends, which lost 7 bases and 5 bases, there was a span of 14 bases. The CDR3 DNA reads as TGTGCCAGCATGGAGGGAGGTGGGACTGAAGCTTTCTTT. Its protein is CASMEGGGTEAFF.

The table lists this clone with a few counts. The gene calls are TRBV9 and TRBJ2-1; 8 nucleotides match TRBD2. There are 16 residues in the CDR3. The germline V gene encodes CDR1 SGDLS and CDR2 YYNGEE. V shed 6 bases, J shed 7 bases, and the junction held 15 bases outside the gene matches. The CDR3: CASTRTGTRSFNEQFF. The CDR3 nucleotides read TGTGCCAGCACACGTACCGGGACTAGAAGTTTTAATGAGCAGTTCTTC.